These 28 T cell receptor beta chains were all obtained from the same sample, sequenced in a study of blood T cell repertoires in COVID-19. Here immunoSEQ multiplex PCR was the method, and the copy in TCRdb shows in-frame clones only, minus some. The data show over 100,000 clones, roughly three quarters seen once. The sample taken for sequencing was peripheral blood. The source of these receptors is a woman in her sixties or seventies with acute or convalescent COVID-19.

This chain connects TRBV3-1 (or the pseudogene TRBV3-2) to TRBJ2-1; 8 nucleotides match TRBD2. Germline V gives CDR1 LGHDT, CDR2 YNNKEL (reference sequence). The CDR3 contains 17 residues. The ends lost 0 bases at V and 0 bases at J; junction bases unmatched: 4. CDR3 bases: TGTGCCAGCAGCCAAGACCTCAGCGGGAGCTCCTACAATGAGCAGTTCTTC. It translates to CASSQDLSGSSYNEQFF.

The chain combines TRBV7-2 with TRBJ1-5; 10 bases map to TRBD1. This CDR3 is 14 amino acids long. After removal of 5 bases from V and 11 bases from J, the junction contained 9 bases not matched to a gene. Germline assignment: CDR1 SGHTA and CDR2 FQGNSA. Here the CDR3 DNA reads TGTGCCAGCAGCGGTCGACAGGGGGCGGGGGCCCAGCATTTT. Translated, it gives CASSGRQGAGAQHF.

The chain employs TRBV5-4 and TRBJ1-1, with D possibly TRBD1 on 6 matching bases. Trimming left V 4 bases short and J 5 bases short, with 15 bases between. In germline, CDR1 is SGHNT, CDR2 YYREEE (reference sequence). This CDR3 region has 14 residues. The CDR3 coding sequence is TGTGCCAGCAGCCCAGGGAGGGGGAGAACTGAAGCTTTCTTT. This translates into CASSPGRGRTEAFF. The variable domain in full, with the rest retrieved from reference TRBV5-4 and TRBJ1-1, is ETGVTQSPTHLIKTRGQQVTLRCSSQSGHNTVSWYQQALGQGPQFIFQYYREEENGRGNFPPRFSGLQFPNYSSELNVNALELDDSALYLCASSPGRGRTEAFFGQGTRLTVV.

CDR3 sequence (DNA): TGTGCCAGCAGTTACGAGGGGGACGAGACCCAGTACTTC. Its protein product is CASSYEGDETQYF. V is TRBV27 and J is TRBJ2-5; D might be TRBD1 (6 bases). Germline V CDR1 and CDR2: MNHEY, SMNVEV (reference sequence). The CDR3 contains 13 residues. The V and J ends lost 4 bases and 5 bases respectively, with 11 bases between them.

This chain connects TRBV6-1 to TRBJ2-3, with 13 bases matching TRBD2. The CDR3 has 17 residues. Trimming at V came to 4 bases and at J to 3 bases, leaving 7 bases not matched to a gene. Germline values: CDR1 MNHNS, CDR2 SASEGT. The CDR3 here is CASSGTSGRFLTDTQYF. The CDR3 bases are TGTGCCAGCAGTGGGACTAGCGGGAGATTTTTGACAGATACGCAGTATTTT.

The chain is built from TRBV2 and TRBJ1-1; weak D call: TRBD1 (5 bases). CDR3 length: 14 residues. Looked up from germline, CDR1 is SNHLY and CDR2 is FYNNEI. Trimming left V 8 bases short and J 4 bases short, with 17 bases between. CDR3: CASDNGREVTEAFF. The CDR3 region has the DNA TGTGCCAGCGACAACGGCAGGGAGGTCACTGAAGCTTTCTTT.

This clone turned up a few times. The chain recombines TRBV7-8 with TRBJ1-4; TRBD1 might be the D (5 bases). The CDR3 is made up of 15 amino acids. The germline gives CDR1 SGHVS, CDR2 FQNEAQ. Trimming cost V 2 bases and J 5 bases, with 12 bases left between them. DNA for the CDR3: TGTGCCAGCAGCTTAACGGGACTGGGCAATGAAAAACTGTTTTTT. It translates to CASSLTGLGNEKLFF.

V is TRBV5-1 and J is TRBJ1-1, with D perhaps TRBD1 (6 bases). The CDR3 loop spans 14 amino acids. V gave up 3 bases and J gave up 8 bases, with 17 bases separating them. The germline CDR1 and CDR2 sequences are SGHRS and YFSETQ. This CDR3 is CASSWGSQGGEAFF. The DNA for the CDR3 is TGCGCCAGCAGCTGGGGTTCACAGGGAGGGGAAGCTTTCTTT.

This clone was counted a single time. The genes are TRBV7-9 and TRBJ1-5; 7 nucleotides align to TRBD1. Germline V gene sequence: CDR1 SEHNR, CDR2 FQNEAQ (reference sequence). The length of the CDR3 is 13 residues. Trimming took 4 bases from V and 7 from J; bases not matched to a gene: 4. CDR3: CASSSGQSQPQHF. In DNA, the CDR3 is TGTGCCAGCAGCTCGGGACAGTCACAGCCCCAGCATTTT.

The rearrangement uses TRBV7-2 and TRBJ1-5; D gene uncertain. V was pared by 3 bases and J by 3 bases, with 6 bases between. Looked up from germline, CDR1 is SGHTA and CDR2 is FQGNSA. The CDR3 loop spans 13 amino acids. The CDR3 loop is CASSFGVNQPQHF. For the CDR3, the DNA is TGTGCCAGCAGCTTCGGTGTCAATCAGCCCCAGCATTTT.

The chain links TRBV7-9 to TRBJ2-3; 11 bases are a match to TRBD2. Trimming cost V 3 bases and J 9 bases; bases outside gene matches: 8. This CDR3 has 15 residues. From germline, CDR1 is SEHNR and CDR2 FQNEAQ (reference sequence). The CDR3 DNA follows: TGTGCCAGCAGCTTGAGTAGCGGGGGGGCTGGCACGCAGTATTTT. Protein sequence: CASSLSSGGAGTQYF. The full variable domain, its missing parts supplied by reference TRBV7-9 and TRBJ2-3, is DTGVSQNPRHKITKRGQNVTFRCDPISEHNRLYWYRQTLGQGPEFLTYFQNEAQLEKSRLLSDRFSAERPKGSFSTLEIQRTEQGDSAMYLCASSLSSGGAGTQYFGPGTRLTVL.

The CDR3, as DNA: TGTGCCAGCAGCTTTAATCTACCCACAGATACGCAGTATTTT. Translation: CASSFNLPTDTQYF. The chain links TRBV11-2 to TRBJ2-3, with D hard to call. V lost 3 bases, J lost 2 bases, and 9 bases lay in between. Germline CDR1 is SGHAT and CDR2 is FQNNGV. This CDR3 contains 14 residues.

This clone was seen repeatedly, ten times or more. The J gene is TRBJ2-3, the V gene TRBV11-2; tentative D call: TRBD1 (5 bases). Trimming shortened V by 9 bases and J by 5 bases, and 15 bases separated the two germline ends. CDR1 is SGHAT, CDR2 FQNNGV, per germline. The CDR3 extends over 13 amino acids. The CDR3 loop reads CASNSFQGDTQYF. DNA for the CDR3: TGTGCCAGTAACTCCTTTCAGGGAGATACGCAGTATTTT.

The rearrangement uses TRBV2 and TRBJ2-7, with 8 bases aligning to TRBD1. Per germline, CDR1 SNHLY and CDR2 FYNNEI. The CDR3 covers 14 residues. Germline trimming cut 4 bases from V and 9 bases from J; bases unmatched to any gene: 11. The CDR3 here is CASSAGTGRRVQYF. CDR3 sequence (DNA): TGTGCCAGCAGTGCAGGGACAGGCCGCCGCGTGCAGTACTTC.

The V call is TRBV7-9, the J call TRBJ2-2; 9 bases fit TRBD1. This CDR3 has 16 residues. V lost 5 bases, J lost 4 bases, and 8 bases stayed unmatched. Per germline, CDR1 SEHNR and CDR2 FQNEAQ (reference sequence). The CDR3 reads CASSPHRGRITGELFF. DNA of the CDR3: TGTGCCAGCAGCCCCCACAGGGGGCGAATCACCGGGGAGCTGTTTTTT.

The chain employs TRBV12-3 or TRBV12-4 and TRBJ1-1; the D is unclear. V lost 1 base and J 3 bases, leaving 6 bases between the germline ends. The CDR3 contains 13 residues. The CDR3 region has the DNA TGTGCCAGCAGTTTAGTCGCAGACACTGAAGCTTTCTTT. Amino acid sequence: CASSLVADTEAFF.

This clone has more than one count but fewer than ten. This chain connects TRBV15 to TRBJ2-1, with 8 bases identical to TRBD2. The germline V gene has CDR1 LNHNV and CDR2 YYDKDF (reference sequence). This CDR3 is built from 15 residues. V trimming: 1 base; J trimming: 7 bases; junction bases outside the gene matches: 6. CDR3 DNA sequence: TGTGCCACCAGCAGAGCGGGTAGCGGGATGAATGAGCAGTTCTTC. The encoded protein is CATSRAGSGMNEQFF. The full variable domain, rest sourced from reference TRBV15 and TRBJ2-1, is DAMVIQNPRYQVTQFGKPVTLSCSQTLNHNVMYWYQQKSSQAPKLLFHYYDKDFNNEADTPDNFQSRRPNTSFCFLDIRSPGLGDTAMYLCATSRAGSGMNEQFFGPGTRLTVL.

The V and J genes are TRBV4-3 and TRBJ2-5; maybe TRBD1 (5 bases). The CDR3 is 15 residues long. Trimming shortened V by 0 bases and J by 4 bases, and 12 bases separated the two germline ends. Germline V gene lookup returns CDR1 LGHNA and CDR2 YSLEER. CDR3 nucleotides: TGCGCCAGCAGCCAAGATTCAGGGCCCAGAGAGACCCAGTACTTC. Amino acid sequence: CASSQDSGPRETQYF.

The sample holds one count of this clone. In nucleotides, the CDR3 is TGCGCCAGCAGCACAAATCCCGGGACAGGGGGGAACACAGATACGCAGTATTTT. It yields the protein CASSTNPGTGGNTDTQYF. The chain couples TRBV5-1 to TRBJ2-3, with TRBD1 identical over 11 bases. The CDR3 extends over 18 amino acids. Unmatched junction bases numbered 12, after V lost 4 bases and J lost 2 bases. CDR1 SGHRS and CDR2 YFSETQ come from the germline V gene.

In nucleotides, the CDR3 is TGTGCCAGCAGCTTGTTAGCGGGGGGAAACAATGAGCAGTTCTTC. This gives the protein CASSLLAGGNNEQFF. The rearrangement links TRBV5-8 to TRBJ2-1; 10 nucleotides align to TRBD2. V shed 1 base and J 5 bases; nucleotides not matched to a gene: 3. The V gene's germline CDR1 is SGHTS and CDR2 YDEGEE. The CDR3 is 15 residues long.

This clone has just one count. The gene calls are TRBV7-6 and TRBJ1-6, with D possibly matching TRBD1 (5 bases). The ends were cut back, 6 bases at V and 9 bases at J, with 18 bases in the middle. The CDR3 contains 15 residues. Germline CDR1 reads SGHVS; CDR2 reads FNYEAQ. CDR3 loop: CASRAQHTGISPLHF. The CDR3 coding sequence is TGTGCCAGCAGGGCCCAACATACAGGAATTTCACCCCTCCACTTT.

This chain uses TRBV6-5 with TRBJ2-7; TRBD1 is a possible D gene (6 bases). The CDR3 extends over 14 amino acids. Trimming pared 7 bases from V and 0 bases from J, leaving 13 bases between. Germline V lookup: CDR1 MNHEY, CDR2 SVGAGI. CDR3 sequence: CASTDSPFSYEQYF. The CDR3 bases are TGTGCCAGCACGGACAGTCCCTTCTCCTACGAGCAGTACTTC.

The chain combines TRBV10-3 with TRBJ1-2; a possible D gene is TRBD1 (5 bases). This CDR3 is 13 amino acids long. Trimming left V 5 bases short and J 3 bases short, with 10 bases between. The germline V gene has CDR1 ENHRY and CDR2 SYGVKD. The CDR3 protein is CAISTRGDYGYTF. The CDR3 DNA reads as TGTGCCATCAGTACAAGGGGCGACTATGGCTACACCTTC.

The CDR3 reads CASSLVLAGGPAYNEQFF. CDR3 nucleotides: TGTGCCAGCAGCTTGGTCCTAGCGGGAGGGCCGGCCTACAATGAGCAGTTCTTC. J is TRBJ2-1 and V is TRBV5-5; 12 positions match TRBD2. The CDR3 loop spans 18 amino acids. CDR1 SGHKS and CDR2 YYEKEE come from the germline V gene (reference sequence). Losses at the gene ends were 0 bases for V and 2 bases for J; bases not matched to a gene: 6.

This rearrangement joins TRBV9 to TRBJ2-3; 7 nucleotides match TRBD2. Trimming cost V 4 bases and J 2 bases; bases outside gene matches: 7. Per germline, CDR1 SGDLS and CDR2 YYNGEE. The CDR3 covers 15 residues. The CDR3 DNA reads as TGTGCCAGCAGCTTAGGAGGGAGGGTCACAGATACGCAGTATTTT. Amino acid sequence: CASSLGGRVTDTQYF.

This clone was detected only a few times. This CDR3 is also generated by other DNA sequences in the sample. The rearrangement uses TRBV9 and TRBJ1-6; D may be TRBD1 (6 bases). Per germline, CDR1 SGDLS and CDR2 YYNGEE. This CDR3 is 14 amino acids long. V gave up 4 bases and J gave up 5 bases, with 10 bases separating them. CDR3 DNA: TGTGCCAGCAGCACCCGACAGGATAATTCACCCCTCCACTTT. Protein product: CASSTRQDNSPLHF.

The genes are TRBV19 and TRBJ1-3; no clear D. The CDR3 consists of 14 residues. With 7 bases removed from V and 0 bases from J, the gap between germline ends came to 10 bases. The germline CDR1 and CDR2 sequences are LNHDA and SQIVND (reference sequence). The DNA of the CDR3 is TGTGCCAGTATAGAGGAAAGCTCTGGAAACACCATATATTTT. This translates into CASIEESSGNTIYF.

V usage is TRBV4-2 and J usage is TRBJ2-7, with D possibly TRBD2 on 5 matching bases. CDR3 size: 15 residues. From germline, CDR1 is LGHNA and CDR2 YNFKEQ. V was trimmed by 0 bases and J by 1 base, leaving 10 bases between them. The CDR3 protein is CASSQEAAASYEQYF. CDR3 DNA sequence: TGTGCCAGCAGCCAAGAAGCAGCGGCTTCCTACGAGCAGTACTTC.